One sample yielded the 23 T cell receptor beta chains listed below, sequenced in a study of blood T cell repertoires in COVID-19. Produced via immunoSEQ multiplex PCR; TCRdb's table is partial and in-frame only. The data show 150,000 to 170,000 clones, around 74% seen once. The sample was peripheral blood. These receptors were taken from a woman older than 75 with acute or convalescent COVID-19.

J is TRBJ1-4 and V is TRBV5-1; D is possibly TRBD1 (5 bases). The length of the CDR3 is 15 residues. CDR1 and CDR2 from the germline V gene are SGHRS and YFSETQ. Deletions cut 1 base from V and 3 bases from J, with 10 bases between. The DNA for the CDR3 is TGCGCCAGCAGCTTGAACAGGTTTGCTAATGAAAAACTGTTTTTT. It specifies CASSLNRFANEKLFF.

This chain uses TRBV7-9 with TRBJ2-7; 16 bases are shared with TRBD2. V was pared by 5 bases and J by 7 bases, with 14 bases of the junction left unmatched. The CDR3 is 18 amino acids. Germline loops: CDR1 SEHNR, CDR2 FQNEAQ (reference sequence). The CDR3 coding sequence is TGTGCCAGCAGCCCTCCACTCGGGACTAGCGGGGGGGCCGGGGAGCAGTACTTC. Its translation: CASSPPLGTSGGAGEQYF.

The V call is TRBV19, the J call TRBJ1-5; TRBD1 matches 7 bases. Germline V gives CDR1 LNHDA, CDR2 SQIVND (reference sequence). Trimming took 4 bases from V and 1 from J; bases not matched to a gene: 7. This CDR3 region has 16 residues. The DNA of the CDR3 is TGTGCCAGTAGTAGAACCTTGGGACAGAGCAATCAGCCCCAGCATTTT. Residues: CASSRTLGQSNQPQHF.

CDR3 sequence reads: CASSPVGGGYEQYF. The CDR3 region has the DNA TGTGCCAGCTCACCCGTTGGCGGGGGCTACGAGCAGTACTTC. The rearrangement links TRBV18 to TRBJ2-7; 7 bases map to TRBD2. CDR3 length: 14 amino acids. CDR1 and CDR2 from the germline V gene are KGHSH and LQKENI. V lost 3 bases to trimming and J lost 3 bases; unmatched junction nucleotides: 5.

The sample holds one count of this clone. The chain recombines TRBV13 with TRBJ2-3, with TRBD1 matching 8 bases. With 5 bases clipped from V and 0 bases from J, the junction kept 4 bases outside the gene matches. This CDR3 comprises 15 residues. Germline CDR1 PRHDT, CDR2 FYEKMQ (reference sequence). The CDR3 region is CASSAGTGSTDTQYF. The CDR3 bases are TGTGCCAGCAGCGCCGGGACAGGCAGCACAGATACGCAGTATTTT.

There are a few counts of this clone. This rearrangement joins TRBV15 to TRBJ1-2; possibly TRBD1 for D (5 bases). Germline CDR1 and CDR2: LNHNV and YYDKDF (reference sequence). The V gene lost 1 base and the J gene lost 8 bases, with 17 bases spanning the gap. The CDR3 sequence is 15 residues long. CDR3 in DNA: TGTGCCACCAGCAGAGGTGGGACTCCCCAAGAGGGCTACACCTTC. Protein sequence: CATSRGGTPQEGYTF. Full variable domain (missing parts from reference TRBV15 and TRBJ1-2): DAMVIQNPRYQVTQFGKPVTLSCSQTLNHNVMYWYQQKSSQAPKLLFHYYDKDFNNEADTPDNFQSRRPNTSFCFLDIRSPGLGDTAMYLCATSRGGTPQEGYTFGSGTRLTVV.

This sequence joins TRBV30 and TRBJ1-6; D not resolved. Germline CDR1 GTSNPN, CDR2 SVGIG (reference sequence). The CDR3 covers 13 residues. Trimming stripped 5 bases from V and 0 bases from J, with 5 bases between. The CDR3 here is CAWDSSYNSPLHF. The CDR3 DNA sequence: TGTGCCTGGGATAGCTCCTATAATTCACCCCTCCACTTT.

This clone was counted a single time. The V call is TRBV24-1, the J call TRBJ2-1, with 8 nucleotides matching TRBD2. V lost 4 bases, J lost 9 bases, and 7 bases stayed unmatched. This CDR3 spans 14 amino acids. Germline V lookup: CDR1 KGHDR, CDR2 SFDVKD. In nucleotides, the CDR3 is TGTGCCACCAGTGACACGGGACTAGGGGGTGAGCAGTTCTTC. Translated: CATSDTGLGGEQFF.

This clone was recorded a few times. V gene TRBV15 combines with J gene TRBJ1-2, with a weak D call TRBD1 (5 bases). V lost 5 bases and J lost 2, with 18 bases in between. This CDR3 spans 16 amino acids. From germline, CDR1 is LNHNV and CDR2 YYDKDF (reference sequence). The CDR3 nucleotides read TGTGCCACCAGCCCTGGGGGGGGAGGACTCAACTATGGCTACACCTTC. Protein sequence: CATSPGGGGLNYGYTF.

V and J are TRBV7-9 and TRBJ2-2, with TRBD2 as a possible D gene (6 bases). The CDR3 spans 15 residues. Germline CDR1 SEHNR, CDR2 FQNEAQ (reference sequence). V was clipped by 3 bases and J by 6 bases, with 14 bases between them. The CDR3 sequence: CASSFSSGVPGELFF. The CDR3 DNA reads TGTGCCAGCAGCTTTTCTTCGGGGGTGCCCGGGGAGCTGTTTTTT.

The chain couples TRBV9 to TRBJ1-4, with 7 bases aligning to TRBD1. The V segment lost 3 bases and the J segment 8 bases; nucleotides outside the gene matches: 16. Germline V gene lookup returns CDR1 SGDLS and CDR2 YYNGEE. The CDR3 totals 17 residues. The DNA of the CDR3 is TGTGCCAGCAGCGGAGCACTTACAGGGGCGGTTGGCGAAAAACTGTTTTTT. Encoded protein: CASSGALTGAVGEKLFF.

The rearrangement joins TRBV19 to TRBJ1-5, with 8 positions matching TRBD1. This CDR3 contains 15 residues. V was clipped by 3 bases and J by 3 bases; unmatched bases: 4. In germline, CDR1 is LNHDA, CDR2 SQIVND (reference sequence). The CDR3 DNA reads as TGTGCCAGTAGTATTGCAGGGGGCGTCAATCAGCCCCAGCATTTT. It is translated as CASSIAGGVNQPQHF.

The rearrangement joins TRBV4-3 to TRBJ2-7; the D is unclear. The V gene's germline CDR1 is LGHNA and CDR2 YSLEER. The CDR3 length is 15 residues. V was trimmed by 5 bases and J by 2 bases, leaving 16 bases between them. CDR3 coding DNA: TGCGCCAGCAGCGACCAGAGGTCCAATACCTACGAGCAGTACTTC. Protein product: CASSDQRSNTYEQYF.

This chain connects TRBV18 to TRBJ2-1; 14 nucleotides line up with TRBD2. Per germline, CDR1 KGHSH and CDR2 LQKENI. The CDR3 extends over 15 amino acids. The V gene end was trimmed by 8 bases and the J gene end by 10 bases; junction bases not matched to a gene: 10. The CDR3 DNA is TGTGCCAGCATGGCCCCGGGACTAGCGGGGGAGGAGCAGTTCTTC. Protein sequence: CASMAPGLAGEEQFF.

The chain uses TRBV30 and TRBJ1-2, with D perhaps matching TRBD1 (5 bases). The length of the CDR3 is 12 residues. V lost 4 bases, J lost 7 bases, and 13 bases lay in between. CDR1 is GTSNPN, CDR2 SVGIG, per germline (reference sequence). The CDR3 protein is CAWTRQGFGYTF. Here the CDR3 DNA reads TGTGCCTGGACCAGGCAGGGCTTTGGCTACACCTTC.

Of note for this clone: This sample also contains other DNA sequences that code for the same CDR3. The chain couples TRBV19 to TRBJ2-6; D is possibly TRBD2 (5 bases). The CDR3 is 14 amino acids. The germline gives CDR1 LNHDA, CDR2 SQIVND (reference sequence). Trimming pared 10 bases from V and 0 bases from J, leaving 10 bases between. The CDR3 sequence: CATPRDSGANVLTF. The CDR3, as DNA: TGTGCCACCCCTCGGGACTCTGGGGCCAACGTCCTGACTTTC.

V usage is TRBV7-8 and J usage is TRBJ1-5; D is uncertain. Germline loops: CDR1 SGHVS, CDR2 FQNEAQ. Trimming pared 8 bases from V and 2 bases from J, leaving 10 bases between. The CDR3 runs to 13 residues. The CDR3, as DNA: TGTGCCAGCGGCGGTTTTGGCAATCAGCCCCAGCATTTT. Amino acid sequence: CASGGFGNQPQHF.

This clone was seen a few times. The rearrangement links TRBV6-4 to TRBJ1-2; TRBD1 is a possible D gene (5 bases). Germline V gives CDR1 MRHNA, CDR2 SNTAGT. Deletions cut 3 bases from V and 6 bases from J, with 11 bases between. This CDR3 has 13 amino acids. The CDR3 coding sequence is TGTGCCAGCAGTGATCAGGGTTTGGATGGCTACACCTTC. Protein product: CASSDQGLDGYTF.

The chain recombines TRBV10-3 with TRBJ1-6, with D maybe TRBD1 (5 bases). The germline V and J ends were trimmed by 3 bases and 7 bases, with 16 bases remaining between them. The CDR3 covers 16 residues. Germline loops: CDR1 ENHRY, CDR2 SYGVKD. CDR3 in DNA: TGTGCCATCAGTGATTGGGACGGGGGGAAGAATTCACCCCTCCACTTT. This encodes CAISDWDGGKNSPLHF.

V gene TRBV9 combines with J gene TRBJ2-1, with TRBD2 as a possible D gene (5 bases). Deletions cut 0 bases from V and 6 bases from J, with 16 bases between. The CDR3 consists of 16 residues. Germline CDR1 is SGDLS and CDR2 is YYNGEE. The CDR3 coding sequence is TGTGCCAGCAGCGTAGCTACGGGGAGATCGGTCAATGAGCAGTTCTTC. Translating it yields CASSVATGRSVNEQFF.

The rearrangement uses TRBV19 and TRBJ2-2; TRBD2 matches at 8 bases. CDR1 is LNHDA and CDR2 is SQIVND in the germline V gene (reference sequence). V dropped 5 bases and J dropped 5; count of bases not matched to a gene: 10. CDR3 length: 16 amino acids. CDR3 bases: TGTGCCAGTAGTGACCGGGGGGGCAGGCTTACCGGGGAGCTGTTTTTT. Encoded protein: CASSDRGGRLTGELFF. Full variable domain (rest looked up from reference TRBV19 and TRBJ2-2): DGGITQSPKYLFRKEGQNVTLSCEQNLNHDAMYWYRQDPGQGLRLIYYSQIVNDFQKGDIAEGYSVSREKKESFPLTVTSAQKNPTAFYLCASSDRGGRLTGELFFGEGSRLTVL.

This chain joins TRBV6-5 and TRBJ1-1, with TRBD1 as a possible D gene (5 bases). The CDR3 length is 13 residues. The V gene lost 5 bases and the J gene lost 1 base, with 8 bases spanning the gap. Germline V gene sequence: CDR1 MNHEY, CDR2 SVGAGI. The CDR3 DNA is TGTGCCAGCAGTAAACAGGAGAACACTGAAGCTTTCTTT. Translating it yields CASSKQENTEAFF.

V and J are TRBV6-5 and TRBJ1-6; the match to TRBD1 covers 8 bases. Germline V gene data show CDR1 as MNHEY and CDR2 as SVGAGI. This CDR3 has 14 amino acids. Trimming cost V 6 bases and J 5 bases; bases outside gene matches: 3. The CDR3 sequence is CASSRQGNNSPLHF. The CDR3 DNA is TGTGCCAGCAGCCGACAGGGGAATAATTCACCCCTCCACTTT.